This TCR beta chain was retrieved from a study of T cells after yellow fever vaccination. V was clipped by 5 bases and J by 7 bases; unmatched bases: 8. Germline CDR1 reads SGHVS; CDR2 reads FQNEAQ. The CDR3 length is 14 residues. TCRdb re-analysed the 5' RACE reads in MiXCR, keeping a single row per CDR3 protein. Of nearly 550,000 distinct CDR3 sequences in the sample, 19% were seen once. J is TRBJ2-1 and V is TRBV7-8; 7 bases align to TRBD1. The sample in question was PBMCs, obtained 15 days after the yellow fever booster vaccination. The source of this sequence is a man aged 25-45 years who received the YFV17D yellow fever vaccine. CDR3 nucleotides: TGTGCCAGCAGCCCTCGGACAGGCCCGAATGAGCAGTTCTTC. It is translated as CASSPRTGPNEQFF.